Listed below are T cell receptor beta chains from one sample, sequenced in a study of T cells in Graves' hyperthyroidism and ophthalmopathy. MiXCR, applied by TCRdb to the multiplex PCR reads, yields one record per CDR3 protein. The sample yields hundreds of thousands of distinct CDR3 sequences, nearly 45% seen once. Sequencing was performed on peripheral blood or thyroid tissue (not recorded which). The receptors were gathered from an adult man with Graves' disease, either hyperthyroidism or ophthalmopathy (not recorded which). The CDR3 runs from the conserved cysteine through the conserved F or W. The order of the fields is V gene, J gene, clone size, D gene, CDR3 DNA, CDR3 protein. A D gene is named only where the DNA matches it firmly. Where a row states a size, it is once, few, many or the class of an expanded clone; other rows omit it.

v_gene: TRBV7-8
j_gene: TRBJ1-5
abundance: few
d_gene: TRBD1
CDR3nt: TGTGCCAGCAGCTTAGCAAAGGGGGCCGGTCAGCCCCAGCATTTT
CDR3aa: CASSLAKGAGQPQHF

v_gene: TRBV2
j_gene: TRBJ1-2
abundance: many
d_gene: -
CDR3nt: TGTGCCAGCCTCTCGGAGGGCTATGGCTACACCTTC
CDR3aa: CASLSEGYGYTF

v_gene: TRBV19
j_gene: TRBJ1-6
abundance: -
d_gene: -
CDR3nt: TGTGCCAGTAGGAACCTACAGGAGGGCCCCCGCCTTCCCCTCCACTTT
CDR3aa: CASRNLQEGPRLPLHF

v_gene: TRBV29-1
j_gene: TRBJ2-7
abundance: -
d_gene: -
CDR3nt: TGCAGCGTTGTCGGAAAAGGGGTAAGCGAGCAGTACTTC
CDR3aa: CSVVGKGVSEQYF

v_gene: TRBV7-2
j_gene: TRBJ1-2
abundance: few
d_gene: TRBD1
CDR3nt: TGTGCCAGCAGCCAAGGTCGTCTGGACAGGGTGATTGTGGATGGCTACACCTTC
CDR3aa: CASSQGRLDRVIVDGYTF

v_gene: TRBV2
j_gene: TRBJ1-4
abundance: few
d_gene: -
CDR3nt: TGTGCCAGCAGTGAAATCAGGGGACCTAATGAAAAACTGTTTTTT
CDR3aa: CASSEIRGPNEKLFF

v_gene: TRBV12-5
j_gene: TRBJ1-3
abundance: -
d_gene: -
CDR3nt: TGTGCTAGTGGTCCCGAGGGGTACACCATATATTTT
CDR3aa: CASGPEGYTIYF

v_gene: TRBV7-9
j_gene: TRBJ1-3
abundance: -
d_gene: -
CDR3nt: TGTGCCAGCAGAGATAACCTGGACGTCTCTGGAAACACCATATATTTT
CDR3aa: CASRDNLDVSGNTIYF

v_gene: TRBV20-1
j_gene: TRBJ1-2
abundance: -
d_gene: -
CDR3nt: TGCAGTGCTAGAGATAAGCGCTCGAATAACTATGGCTACACCTTC
CDR3aa: CSARDKRSNNYGYTF

v_gene: TRBV2
j_gene: TRBJ1-4
abundance: -
d_gene: TRBD1
CDR3nt: TGTGCCAGCAGCCAAGAGGCGACAGGGGGAGATGAAAAACTGTTTTTT
CDR3aa: CASSQEATGGDEKLFF

v_gene: TRBV25-1
j_gene: TRBJ1-3
abundance: many
d_gene: -
CDR3nt: TGTGCCAGCAGTGAATCGGTAGGAAGGAGGAACACCATATATTTT
CDR3aa: CASSESVGRRNTIYF

v_gene: TRBV5-1
j_gene: TRBJ2-7
abundance: -
d_gene: -
CDR3nt: TGCGCCAGCAGTCAAGACAGTCTCTCCTACGAGCAGTACTTC
CDR3aa: CASSQDSLSYEQYF

v_gene: TRBV20-1
j_gene: TRBJ1-1
abundance: few
d_gene: -
CDR3nt: TGCAGTGCTAGAGTAGGGGGGGCTGTTGGCACTGAAGCTTTCTTT
CDR3aa: CSARVGGAVGTEAFF

v_gene: TRBV7-6
j_gene: TRBJ1-3
abundance: once
d_gene: TRBD1
CDR3nt: TGTGCCAGCAGTTTCGGACAGGGACGTGGCTACACCATATATTTT
CDR3aa: CASSFGQGRGYTIYF

v_gene: TRBV7-6
j_gene: TRBJ1-4
abundance: many
d_gene: -
CDR3nt: TGTGCCAGCAGCCCAGACCGGAGGACTAATGAAAAACTGTTTTTT
CDR3aa: CASSPDRRTNEKLFF